This is a list of T cell receptor beta chains from one sample in a study of blood T cell repertoires in COVID-19. Produced via immunoSEQ multiplex PCR; TCRdb's table is partial and in-frame only. This sample has tens of thousands of clones, with around 90% found just once. The source material was peripheral blood. The origin of the receptors is a man aged 70-80 years in a cohort sampled during active COVID-19. The CDR3 runs from the conserved cysteine through the conserved F or W. Each record gives: V gene, clone size, J gene, CDR3 length, D gene, CDR3 protein, CDR3 DNA. A D gene is named only where the DNA matches it firmly. Not all rows give a size; the values are once, few, many and, for expanded clones, a class.

TRBV5-1,-,TRBJ2-1,17,TRBD2,CASSFFSGSRSYNEQFF,TGCGCCAGCAGCTTCTTCAGCGGGAGTCGGTCCTACAATGAGCAGTTCTTC
TRBV3-1/TRBV3-2,few,TRBJ2-7,14,TRBD2,CASSQGGGGREQYF,TGTGCCAGCAGCCAAGGCGGGGGAGGCAGGGAGCAGTACTTC
TRBV24-1,few,TRBJ2-2,14,-,CASTVGGNTGELFF,TGTGCCAGCACTGTAGGGGGTAACACCGGGGAGCTGTTTTTT
TRBV9,-,TRBJ2-2,15,-,CASSGAGLNAGELFF,TGTGCCAGCAGCGGAGCAGGGTTGAATGCCGGGGAGCTGTTTTTT
TRBV4-1,-,TRBJ2-2,15,-,CASSQGGANTGELFF,TGCGCCAGCAGCCAAGGTGGAGCAAACACCGGGGAGCTGTTTTTT
TRBV20-1,-,TRBJ1-5,15,TRBD1,CSASWDRERNQPQHF,TGCAGTGCTAGTTGGGACAGGGAGAGGAATCAGCCCCAGCATTTT
TRBV27,-,TRBJ2-3,15,TRBD2,CASSLRGLVLDTQYF,TGTGCCAGCAGTTTGAGGGGACTAGTCTTAGATACGCAGTATTTT
TRBV5-4,-,TRBJ1-6,17,TRBD1,CASRRGQGDPYNSPLHF,TGTGCCAGCAGAAGGGGACAGGGCGACCCCTATAATTCACCCCTCCACTTT
TRBV2,-,TRBJ1-1,14,-,CASIMRQQNTEAFF,TGTGCCAGCATTATGAGACAGCAGAACACTGAAGCTTTCTTT
TRBV9,few,TRBJ2-3,16,TRBD2,CASSVGAGGHTDTQYF,TGTGCCAGCAGCGTAGGGGCGGGAGGACACACAGATACGCAGTATTTT
TRBV7-3,-,TRBJ2-7,12,TRBD1,CASSSGTGLMHF,TGTGCCAGCAGCTCCGGGACAGGGCTTATGCACTTC
TRBV10-3,-,TRBJ2-3,15,TRBD1,CATSKTGSFKDTQYF,TGTGCCACCTCGAAGACAGGGTCCTTTAAAGATACGCAGTATTTT
TRBV20-1,-,TRBJ2-7,11,-,CSAQRLDEQYF,TGCAGTGCCCAGCGATTGGACGAGCAGTACTTC
TRBV27,-,TRBJ2-7,16,TRBD2,CASSLNWLAGPREQYF,TGTGCCAGCAGTTTAAATTGGCTAGCGGGACCACGCGAGCAGTACTTC
TRBV6-5,once,TRBJ2-5,12,TRBD1,CASRTGGETQYF,TGTGCCAGCAGGACAGGGGGAGAGACCCAGTACTTC
TRBV20-1,-,TRBJ1-1,12,-,CSASLTDTEAFF,TGCAGTGCTAGTCTTACGGACACTGAAGCTTTCTTT
TRBV24-1,-,TRBJ1-5,14,TRBD1,CATSDDRGHQPQHF,TGTGCCACCAGTGACGACAGGGGTCACCAGCCCCAGCATTTT
TRBV10-3,-,TRBJ2-7,15,-,CAISELGQGTYEQYF,TGTGCCATCAGTGAGTTAGGGCAGGGAACCTACGAGCAGTACTTC
TRBV2,-,TRBJ2-1,13,-,CASKMDSNNEQFF,TGTGCCAGCAAAATGGACAGTAACAATGAGCAGTTCTTC
TRBV6-1,-,TRBJ1-5,15,-,CASSEGHRGNQPQHF,TGTGCCAGCAGTGAGGGGCACCGGGGCAATCAGCCCCAGCATTTT
TRBV7-7,-,TRBJ2-2,17,-,CASSPKSPGQNTGELFF,TGTGCTAGCAGCCCTAAGTCCCCGGGACAGAACACCGGGGAGCTGTTTTTT
TRBV3-1/TRBV3-2,-,TRBJ1-5,16,-,CASSLTWGVGNQPQHF,TGTGCCAGCAGCCTAACCTGGGGCGTTGGCAATCAGCCCCAGCATTTT
TRBV2,few,TRBJ2-3,17,TRBD2,CASSPGTSGRRSDTQYF,TGTGCCAGCAGTCCCGGGACTAGCGGGAGGAGGTCGGATACGCAGTATTTT
TRBV11-2,once,TRBJ1-4,16,-,CASSLRLKATNEKLFF,TGTGCCAGCAGCTTAAGACTGAAAGCAACTAATGAAAAACTGTTTTTT
TRBV24-1,once,TRBJ2-5,15,TRBD2,CATSVGGRARETQYF,TGTGCCACCAGTGTTGGCGGGAGGGCCCGGGAGACCCAGTACTTC
TRBV28,-,TRBJ2-2,16,-,CASSSYPGQNTGELFF,TGTGCCAGCAGTTCGTATCCGGGACAAAACACCGGGGAGCTGTTTTTT
TRBV19,-,TRBJ1-2,13,TRBD1,CASSSTGAPGYTF,TGTGCCAGTAGTTCAACAGGGGCCCCGGGCTACACCTTC
TRBV9,once,TRBJ1-2,14,TRBD1,CASSGIQGEGGYTF,TGTGCCAGCAGCGGTATACAGGGGGAGGGTGGCTACACCTTC
TRBV5-8,-,TRBJ2-3,16,-,CANPTSRFIRTDTQYF,TGTGCCAATCCCACATCTAGGTTCATTCGCACAGATACGCAGTATTTT
TRBV28,-,TRBJ1-6,16,-,CASSPPRGWDNSPLHF,TGTGCCAGCAGTCCTCCCCGGGGGTGGGATAATTCACCCCTCCACTTT
TRBV3-1/TRBV3-2,-,TRBJ2-3,14,TRBD2,CASVAGGSTDTQYF,TGTGCCAGCGTAGCGGGAGGAAGTACAGATACGCAGTATTTT
TRBV12-3/TRBV12-4,-,TRBJ1-2,12,-,CASSLYRVSYTF,TGTGCCAGCAGTTTATACAGGGTTAGCTACACCTTC
TRBV7-9,-,TRBJ2-2,15,TRBD2,CASSPGLAGSGELFF,TGTGCCAGCAGCCCCGGACTAGCGGGATCCGGGGAGCTGTTTTTT
TRBV7-8,-,TRBJ2-7,15,TRBD1,CASRSSGTGGFEQYF,TGTGCCAGCAGATCGTCCGGGACAGGGGGTTTCGAGCAGTACTTC
TRBV7-8,few,TRBJ1-5,15,-,CASSHSLIGNQPQHF,TGTGCCAGCAGCCACTCCCTTATTGGCAATCAGCCCCAGCATTTT